This entry describes one TCR beta chain. This entry comes from a study of blood T cell repertoires in COVID-19. In the original analysis: The assay estimated nucleated cells by amplifying reference gene primers. Produced via immunoSEQ multiplex PCR; TCRdb's table is partial and in-frame only. For V, J and clone size, that table is used; D and trimming come from the DNA. The sample includes about 170,000 clones, about four fifths seen only once; the top ten take under 13%. This CDR3 comprises 14 residues. From germline, CDR1 is KGHSH and CDR2 LQKENI. Trimming pared 2 bases from V and 5 bases from J, leaving 12 bases between.

The genes are TRBV18 and TRBJ1-1; D remains unclear. The receptor was derived from a man between 65 and 85 years old with active or convalescent COVID-19. The sequenced sample was peripheral blood. CDR3 loop: CASSPSGSGTEAFF. The CDR3 DNA sequence: TGTGCCAGCTCACCATCGGGGTCGGGGACTGAAGCTTTCTTT.